Listed below are T cell receptor beta chains from one sample, sequenced in a study of identifying expanded T cells in peripheral blood. Generated by immunoSEQ multiplex PCR, the TCRdb table keeps only in-frame clones and is missing some. The profile shows about 130,000 clones, 75% to 90% of them singletons. The sample consisted of blood. The receptors here all came from a person aged 18 to 75 in good health. CDR3s include the opening cysteine and the closing phenylalanine or tryptophan. The order of the fields is D gene, V gene, clone size, J gene, CDR3 protein, CDR3 DNA. D genes are given only for firm matches. A row's size may be missing; if present it is once, few, many or a size class.

>.|TRBV11-2|.|TRBJ2-1
CASSPRGGVNEQFF
TGTGCCAGCAGCCCTAGAGGGGGGGTAAATGAGCAGTTCTTC
>.|TRBV6-1|.|TRBJ2-3
CASSGPGQTDTQYF
TGTGCCAGCAGTGGACCGGGCCAGACAGATACGCAGTATTTT
>.|TRBV5-5|.|TRBJ2-7
CASGAGGPGEQYF
TGTGCCAGCGGCGCCGGGGGCCCCGGCGAGCAGTACTTC
>.|TRBV6-1|.|TRBJ2-3
CASSIRDPTADTQYF
TGTGCCAGCAGTATCCGGGACCCCACCGCGGATACGCAGTATTTT
>.|TRBV7-6|.|TRBJ2-3
CASSLEVDTQYF
TGTGCCAGCAGCTTAGAAGTGGATACGCAGTATTTT
>TRBD1|TRBV11-2|.|TRBJ1-2
CASSTTGYGYTF
TGTGCCAGCAGCACGACAGGGTATGGCTACACCTTC
>TRBD2|TRBV5-1|.|TRBJ2-3
CASSLAVAGGGEDTQYF
TGCGCCAGCAGCTTGGCCGTAGCGGGAGGAGGCGAAGATACGCAGTATTTT
>.|TRBV28|.|TRBJ2-7
CASSLAASSYEQYF
TGTGCCAGCAGTTTAGCGGCGAGCTCCTACGAGCAGTACTTC
>.|TRBV28|.|TRBJ2-2
CASRILGRELFF
TGTGCCAGCAGGATTCTAGGACGGGAGCTGTTTTTT
>.|TRBV15|.|TRBJ1-5
CATSNPGEGNQPQHF
TGTGCCACCAGCAACCCCGGGGAGGGCAATCAGCCCCAGCATTTT
>.|TRBV30|.|TRBJ1-5
CAWNRNQGFNQPQHF
TGTGCCTGGAACCGAAACCAGGGTTTCAATCAGCCCCAGCATTTT
>TRBD1|TRBV6-1|.|TRBJ1-5
CASILRQGSNQPQHF
TGTGCCAGCATTCTGAGACAGGGGAGCAATCAGCCCCAGCATTTT
>.|TRBV4-1|.|TRBJ1-1
CASSQDPGQIYMNTEAFF
TGCGCCAGCAGCCAAGATCCGGGGCAAATCTATATGAACACTGAAGCTTTCTTT
>.|TRBV14|.|TRBJ1-1
CASSHSGRRGTEAFF
TGTGCCAGCAGCCACTCCGGGCGGCGGGGGACTGAAGCTTTCTTT
>.|TRBV4-1|.|TRBJ2-3
CASSLTGGPVTDTQYF
TGCGCCAGCAGCCTGACCGGGGGGCCCGTCACAGATACGCAGTATTTT
>.|TRBV30|.|TRBJ1-1
CAWSVLLGVGTEAFF
TGTGCCTGGAGTGTACTATTAGGGGTTGGGACTGAAGCTTTCTTT
>TRBD1|TRBV5-6|.|TRBJ2-7
CASSSRQGADYEQYF
TGTGCCAGCAGCTCCCGACAGGGCGCAGACTACGAGCAGTACTTC
>.|TRBV5-1|few|TRBJ1-3
CASSLAGGGGNTIYF
TGCGCCAGCAGCTTGGCGGGGGGCGGTGGAAACACCATATATTTT
>TRBD2|TRBV19|once|TRBJ2-4
CASSISGGVDIQYF
TGTGCCAGTAGTATATCCGGGGGGGTGGACATTCAGTACTTC
>.|TRBV7-9|.|TRBJ2-7
CASSDYEQYF
TGTGCCAGCAGCGACTACGAGCAGTACTTC
>.|TRBV9|.|TRBJ1-3
CASSNTSGNTIYF
TGTGCCAGCAGCAATACCTCTGGAAACACCATATATTTT
>.|TRBV6-5|once|TRBJ1-4
CASSMTDTNEKLFF
TGTGCCAGCAGTATGACAGACACAAATGAAAAACTGTTTTTT
>TRBD2|TRBV2|.|TRBJ2-2
CASSRTSGTGELFF
TGTGCCAGCAGCCGGACTAGCGGGACCGGGGAGCTGTTTTTT
>TRBD2|TRBV15|.|TRBJ2-7
CATSREDPGLAGGYEQYF
TGTGCCACCAGCAGAGAGGATCCGGGACTAGCGGGGGGCTACGAGCAGTACTTC
>TRBD2|TRBV5-8|.|TRBJ2-3
CASSFRAGADTQYF
TGTGCCAGCAGCTTCCGAGCGGGGGCAGATACGCAGTATTTT
>.|TRBV11-2|few|TRBJ1-5
CASSEQEDQPQHF
TGTGCCAGCAGCGAGCAAGAGGATCAGCCCCAGCATTTT
>.|TRBV28|.|TRBJ1-2
CASSLAGYGYTF
TGTGCCAGCTCGTTAGCTGGGTATGGCTACACCTTC
>.|TRBV7-8|once|TRBJ2-7
CASSSAGYEQYF
TGTGCCAGCAGCTCAGCGGGCTACGAGCAGTACTTC
>.|TRBV7-3|.|TRBJ1-1
CASSDTVNTEAFF
TGTGCCAGCAGCGATACGGTGAACACTGAAGCTTTCTTT
>.|TRBV14|.|TRBJ1-5
CASSQAPTAPTFYSNQPQHF
TGTGCCAGCAGCCAAGCCCCGACAGCACCGACCTTTTATAGCAATCAGCCCCAGCATTTT
>.|TRBV5-6|.|TRBJ1-2
CASSAEFGYGYTF
TGTGCCAGCAGCGCGGAATTCGGCTATGGCTACACCTTC
>.|TRBV27|.|TRBJ1-3
CASSLNGFFGNTIYF
TGTGCCAGCAGTTTGAATGGTTTTTTTGGAAACACCATATATTTT
>.|TRBV5-1|.|TRBJ1-4
CASSLGTEGKLFF
TGCGCCAGCAGCTTGGGGACAGAGGGAAAACTGTTTTTT
>.|TRBV4-2|.|TRBJ2-1
CASSQEAIGAYYNEQFF
TGTGCCAGCAGCCAAGAAGCTATAGGGGCGTACTACAATGAGCAGTTCTTC
>.|TRBV6-1|.|TRBJ1-6
CASSEREALSPLHF
TGTGCCAGCAGTGAGAGGGAAGCGTTATCACCCCTCCACTTT
>.|TRBV19|.|TRBJ2-2
CASSIGQGSTGELFF
TGTGCCAGTAGTATAGGTCAGGGAAGCACCGGGGAGCTGTTTTTT
>.|TRBV4-1|.|TRBJ2-7
CASSHLGQVDRYEQYF
TGCGCCAGCAGCCATCTTGGACAAGTGGATCGGTACGAGCAGTACTTC
>.|TRBV7-3|.|TRBJ2-7
CASSLGQASEQYF
TGTGCCAGCAGCTTAGGGCAGGCTAGCGAGCAGTACTTC
>.|TRBV28|.|TRBJ2-3
CASSSLPAYLTDTQYF
TGTGCCAGCAGTTCCCTGCCAGCATATCTCACAGATACGCAGTATTTT
>TRBD1|TRBV6-5|.|TRBJ2-3
CASRDRGTDTQYF
TGTGCCAGCAGGGACAGGGGCACAGATACGCAGTATTTT
>.|TRBV18|.|TRBJ2-3
CASSLTGDSSTDTQYF
TGTGCCAGCTCACTTACAGGCGATTCTAGCACAGATACGCAGTATTTT
>.|TRBV30|.|TRBJ2-2
CAWSVRQGGTGELFF
TGTGCCTGGAGTGTTCGGCAGGGGGGCACCGGGGAGCTGTTTTTT
>TRBD2|TRBV6-5|.|TRBJ2-2
CASSYTRAGAGELFF
TGTGCCAGCAGTTACACTCGGGCGGGAGCTGGGGAGCTGTTTTTT
>.|TRBV28|.|TRBJ1-1
CASSLLGTEAFF
TGTGCCAGCAGTTTATTAGGCACTGAAGCTTTCTTT